This T cell receptor beta chain was retrieved from a study of T cell changes during pregnancy in multiple sclerosis. CDR3 length: 13 residues. Germline CDR1 is MGHDK and CDR2 is SYGVNS. With 3 bases removed from V and 7 bases from J, the gap between germline ends came to 9 bases. The table came from immunoSEQ multiplex PCR; TCRdb's copy has only in-frame clones and leaves some out. The table shows tens of thousands of clones, with approximately 91% occurring only once. J is TRBJ1-4 and V is TRBV25-1; no clear D gene. This clonotype was obtained from a female donor with multiple sclerosis, enrolled in a pregnancy study. Source: peripheral blood, taken after pregnancy. The CDR3 is CASSETGVEKLFF. The CDR3 DNA sequence: TGTGCCAGCAGTGAGACCGGAGTTGAAAAACTGTTTTTT. Together with reference TRBV25-1 and TRBJ1-4, the CDR3 gives the full variable domain: EADIYQTPRYLVIGTGKKITLECSQTMGHDKMYWYQQDPGMELHLIHYSYGVNSTEKGDLSSESTVSRIRTEHFPLTLESARPSHTSQYLCASSETGVEKLFFGSGTQLSVL.